This T cell receptor (beta chain) is from a study of T cell repertoires in ileal Crohn's disease. Study context: At surgery, 30% to 35% of patients smoked, with median disease duration 7.9 years. Operated complications were stricturing disease (roughly 61%) and penetrating disease (about 40%). Whole-study findings and limits: Compared with CD4 T cells, sorted CD8 cells carried more expanded clones.

Generated by immunoSEQ multiplex PCR, the TCRdb table keeps only in-frame clones and is missing some. The sample has roughly 7,200 clones, under 85% seen once. The CDR3 loop spans 13 amino acids. Trimming took 0 bases from V and 2 from J, leaving 5 bases between them. Germline assignment: CDR1 MNHEY and CDR2 SVGAGI. This clone has just a few counts. Its specificity is not known. The receptor comes from an adult with Crohn's disease. The sample comprised ileal tissue. This sequence joins TRBV6-5 and TRBJ2-7; D ambiguous. The CDR3 DNA follows: TGTGCCAGCAGTTACTCTGGGCCCTACGAGCAGTACTTC. Its protein product is CASSYSGPYEQYF.